These T cell receptor beta chains were read from a single sample in a study of blood T cells in healthy people across ages. TCRdb processed the 5' RACE reads anew with MiXCR; each CDR3 protein has one entry. The data contain about 1.6 million distinct CDR3 sequences, around 36% of them singletons. Sequenced input: blood. The receptor set was obtained from a woman aged 25-40 years in good health. CDR3s include the opening cysteine and the closing phenylalanine or tryptophan. A D gene is named only where the DNA matches it firmly. The size of a clone is reported for some rows only, either as once, few or many, or as a class for expanded clones.

clone_size: NA
v_call: TRBV9
j_call: TRBJ2-3
d_call: NA
cdr3_nt: TGTGCCAGCAGCGTAGATCCCCGTAGCACAGATACGCAGTATTTT
cdr3_aa: CASSVDPRSTDTQYF

clone_size: NA
v_call: TRBV27
j_call: TRBJ1-4
d_call: NA
cdr3_nt: TGTGCCAGCATTCCGGATAGGGCAGCAACTAATGAAAAACTGTTTTTT
cdr3_aa: CASIPDRAATNEKLFF

clone_size: NA
v_call: TRBV4-1
j_call: TRBJ2-1
d_call: TRBD1
cdr3_nt: TGCGCCAGCAGCCAAGAAGGGTCCAGGGGGTATGACAATGAGCGGTTCTTC
cdr3_aa: CASSQEGSRGYDNERFF

clone_size: few
v_call: TRBV5-1
j_call: TRBJ1-2
d_call: TRBD1
cdr3_nt: TGCGCCAGCAGCTCAGCCGGGACAGCGATTTATGGCTACACCTTC
cdr3_aa: CASSSAGTAIYGYTF

clone_size: NA
v_call: TRBV28
j_call: TRBJ2-7
d_call: NA
cdr3_nt: TGTGCCAGCAGTTCCGGCGGGGCGCTCTCCTACGAGCAGTACTTC
cdr3_aa: CASSSGGALSYEQYF

clone_size: NA
v_call: TRBV6-6
j_call: TRBJ2-3
d_call: TRBD2
cdr3_nt: TGTGCCAGCAGGGGCCCTGGGCTAGCGGGAGCGAGGGATACGCAGTATTTT
cdr3_aa: CASRGPGLAGARDTQYF

clone_size: few
v_call: TRBV30
j_call: TRBJ1-2
d_call: NA
cdr3_nt: TGTGCCTGGAGTGCGGGGAACAGGGCGTTCAGTGGCTACACCTTC
cdr3_aa: CAWSAGNRAFSGYTF

clone_size: NA
v_call: TRBV20-1
j_call: TRBJ1-4
d_call: NA
cdr3_nt: TGCAGTGCTAGAGATAAGGCCTCAACTAATGAAAAACTGTTTTTT
cdr3_aa: CSARDKASTNEKLFF

clone_size: NA
v_call: TRBV29-1
j_call: TRBJ1-2
d_call: NA
cdr3_nt: TGCAGCGTTGAAGAAGAGGATCGGTTTCTCCCCTTCGAGGGCTATGGCTACACCTTC
cdr3_aa: CSVEEEDRFLPFEGYGYTF

clone_size: few
v_call: TRBV24-1
j_call: TRBJ2-6
d_call: NA
cdr3_nt: TGTGCCACCAGGTATAGCTCTGGGGCCAACGTCCTGACTTTC
cdr3_aa: CATRYSSGANVLTF

clone_size: NA
v_call: TRBV12-3/TRBV12-4
j_call: TRBJ1-1
d_call: TRBD1
cdr3_nt: TGTGCCAGCAGCCAAACCTTCCAGGGGGTAACTGAAGCTTTCTTT
cdr3_aa: CASSQTFQGVTEAFF

clone_size: NA
v_call: TRBV10-2
j_call: TRBJ1-1
d_call: NA
cdr3_nt: TGCGCCAGCACTCCCAGCGGTATGAACACTGAAGCTTTCTTT
cdr3_aa: CASTPSGMNTEAFF

clone_size: NA
v_call: TRBV2
j_call: TRBJ1-4
d_call: NA
cdr3_nt: TGTGCCAGCAGGGAGGACAGTGCAACTAATGAAAAACTGTTTTTT
cdr3_aa: CASREDSATNEKLFF

clone_size: many
v_call: TRBV4-1
j_call: TRBJ2-1
d_call: TRBD2
cdr3_nt: TGCGCCAGCAGCCAAGATCCTCGGACTAGCGGAGGGTTCTTC
cdr3_aa: CASSQDPRTSGGFF

clone_size: NA
v_call: TRBV20-1
j_call: TRBJ2-3
d_call: NA
cdr3_nt: TGCAGTGCCGCCGGTGTAGGTAGCACAGATACGCAGTATTTT
cdr3_aa: CSAAGVGSTDTQYF

clone_size: NA
v_call: TRBV20-1
j_call: TRBJ1-1
d_call: NA
cdr3_nt: TGCAGTGCTAGACCAACGGAACAGCATCTGAACACTGAAGCTTTCTTT
cdr3_aa: CSARPTEQHLNTEAFF

clone_size: many
v_call: TRBV4-1
j_call: TRBJ1-2
d_call: NA
cdr3_nt: TGCGCCACCTCGCCGGGTAGGAACTATGGCTACACCTTC
cdr3_aa: CATSPGRNYGYTF

clone_size: few
v_call: TRBV10-3
j_call: TRBJ2-5
d_call: NA
cdr3_nt: TGTGCCTCCGGGGAGGAAGAGACCCAGTACTTC
cdr3_aa: CASGEEETQYF

clone_size: few
v_call: TRBV3-1
j_call: TRBJ1-2
d_call: NA
cdr3_nt: TGTGCCAGCAGCCAGGAGTCAGGGCGTGAGGGCTACACCTTC
cdr3_aa: CASSQESGREGYTF

clone_size: many
v_call: TRBV10-3
j_call: TRBJ2-3
d_call: NA
cdr3_nt: TGTGCCATCAGTGATTTTTCGAAGCAGTATTTT
cdr3_aa: CAISDFSKQYF

clone_size: NA
v_call: TRBV11-1
j_call: TRBJ2-7
d_call: TRBD2
cdr3_nt: TGTGCCAGCAGCTCTAGCGGGAGCTTGTACGAGCAGTACTTC
cdr3_aa: CASSSSGSLYEQYF

clone_size: NA
v_call: TRBV15
j_call: TRBJ1-2
d_call: NA
cdr3_nt: TGTGCCACCAGCAGAGAGGTCGGTGGCTACACCTTC
cdr3_aa: CATSREVGGYTF

clone_size: NA
v_call: TRBV2
j_call: TRBJ1-4
d_call: NA
cdr3_nt: TGTGCCAGCAGTGCCGAGGGGCAGAGTAATGAAAAACTGTTTTTT
cdr3_aa: CASSAEGQSNEKLFF

clone_size: few
v_call: TRBV7-2
j_call: TRBJ2-7
d_call: NA
cdr3_nt: TGTGCCAGCTCCGGAGACAGATTCTCCTACGAGCAGTACTTC
cdr3_aa: CASSGDRFSYEQYF

clone_size: few
v_call: TRBV28
j_call: TRBJ1-2
d_call: NA
cdr3_nt: TGTGCCAGCGATGGGACCAACTATGGCTACACCTTC
cdr3_aa: CASDGTNYGYTF

clone_size: NA
v_call: TRBV28
j_call: TRBJ2-5
d_call: TRBD2
cdr3_nt: TGTGCCAGCAGACCAAGACTAGCGGGAGGGCCGGTGGAGCAGTACTTC
cdr3_aa: CASRPRLAGGPVEQYF

clone_size: NA
v_call: TRBV12-3/TRBV12-4
j_call: TRBJ2-7
d_call: NA
cdr3_nt: TGTGCCAGCAATTTAGGGGACCGGACCTACGAGCAGTACTTC
cdr3_aa: CASNLGDRTYEQYF

clone_size: few
v_call: TRBV7-8
j_call: TRBJ2-1
d_call: NA
cdr3_nt: TGTGCCAGCACCGATACTCTCCAGGGGAGTTACAATGAGCAGTTCTTC
cdr3_aa: CASTDTLQGSYNEQFF

clone_size: few
v_call: TRBV5-1
j_call: TRBJ1-1
d_call: NA
cdr3_nt: TGCGCCAGCAGCTGGGGCCCCGCCGGGGGTGAAGCTTTCTTT
cdr3_aa: CASSWGPAGGEAFF

clone_size: NA
v_call: TRBV28
j_call: TRBJ1-1
d_call: NA
cdr3_nt: TGTGCCAGCATGATTTCCGGACAGCCTAACACTGAAGCTTTCTTT
cdr3_aa: CASMISGQPNTEAFF

clone_size: NA
v_call: TRBV20-1
j_call: TRBJ1-2
d_call: NA
cdr3_nt: TGCAGTGCTGCCCCCCTCGAGGACTACACCTTC
cdr3_aa: CSAAPLEDYTF

clone_size: NA
v_call: TRBV29-1
j_call: TRBJ2-1
d_call: TRBD2
cdr3_nt: TGCAGCGTTGAAGGTTCGGTAAGCGGGGGTTTCAATGAGCAGTTCTTC
cdr3_aa: CSVEGSVSGGFNEQFF

clone_size: NA
v_call: TRBV20-1
j_call: TRBJ2-7
d_call: TRBD1
cdr3_nt: TGCAGTGCTAGAGGAGCGGGACAGGGGTGGTACGAGCAGTACTTC
cdr3_aa: CSARGAGQGWYEQYF

clone_size: NA
v_call: TRBV15
j_call: TRBJ2-7
d_call: TRBD2
cdr3_nt: TGTGCCACCAGCAGAGATGCAGGACTAGCGCGTTACGAGCAGTACTTC
cdr3_aa: CATSRDAGLARYEQYF

clone_size: NA
v_call: TRBV20-1
j_call: TRBJ1-2
d_call: NA
cdr3_nt: TGCAGTGCTCCCCGCCCGACCTACTATGGCTACACCTTC
cdr3_aa: CSAPRPTYYGYTF

clone_size: few
v_call: TRBV7-2
j_call: TRBJ2-1
d_call: TRBD2
cdr3_nt: TGTGCCAGCAGCTTAGCAGTGCTAGCGGGAGTTGGGAATGAGCAGTTCTTC
cdr3_aa: CASSLAVLAGVGNEQFF

clone_size: many
v_call: TRBV6-5
j_call: TRBJ2-7
d_call: TRBD1
cdr3_nt: TGTGCCAGCAGCCGAGGACAGGCCTACGAGCAGTACTTC
cdr3_aa: CASSRGQAYEQYF

clone_size: NA
v_call: TRBV5-1
j_call: TRBJ1-2
d_call: NA
cdr3_nt: TGCGCCAGCAGCTTTAATGGACACAACTATGGCTACACCTTC
cdr3_aa: CASSFNGHNYGYTF

clone_size: NA
v_call: TRBV7-9
j_call: TRBJ1-4
d_call: NA
cdr3_nt: TGTGCCAGCAGTCCACGGGGTCGTGCAACTAATGAAAAACTGTTTTTT
cdr3_aa: CASSPRGRATNEKLFF

clone_size: NA
v_call: TRBV9
j_call: TRBJ1-2
d_call: TRBD1
cdr3_nt: TGTGCCAGCAGCGTAAGCGAGGGACAGATCTATGGCTACACCTTC
cdr3_aa: CASSVSEGQIYGYTF

clone_size: few
v_call: TRBV7-9
j_call: TRBJ1-2
d_call: TRBD1
cdr3_nt: TGTGCCAGCAGCTCTCCGCCCTTACCCAGACAGGGTCGGAACTATGGCTACACCTTC
cdr3_aa: CASSSPPLPRQGRNYGYTF